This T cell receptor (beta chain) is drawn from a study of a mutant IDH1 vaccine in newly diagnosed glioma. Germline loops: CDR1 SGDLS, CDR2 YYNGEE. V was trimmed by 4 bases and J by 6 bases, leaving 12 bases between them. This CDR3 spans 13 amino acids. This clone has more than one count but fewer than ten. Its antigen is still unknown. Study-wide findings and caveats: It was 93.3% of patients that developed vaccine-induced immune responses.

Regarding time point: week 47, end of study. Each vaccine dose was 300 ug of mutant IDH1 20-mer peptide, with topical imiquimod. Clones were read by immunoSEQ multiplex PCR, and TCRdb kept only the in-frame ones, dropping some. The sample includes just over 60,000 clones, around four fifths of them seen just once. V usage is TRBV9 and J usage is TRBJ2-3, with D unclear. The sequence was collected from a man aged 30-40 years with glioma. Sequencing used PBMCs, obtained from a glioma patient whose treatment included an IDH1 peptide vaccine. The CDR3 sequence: CASSPVGLDTQYF. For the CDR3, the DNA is TGTGCCAGCAGCCCCGTAGGCCTTGATACGCAGTATTTT.